This TCR beta chain was recorded in a study of human T cells and chemical hapten exposure. Study information: Variation in per-sample TCR yields came mainly from small pooled library volume differences. Points from the study as a whole: PT1 expanded TCR counts and patch test score were linked, and their correlation was positive.

TCRdb re-analysed the RACE reads in MiXCR, keeping a single row per CDR3 protein. The data hold more than 300,000 distinct CDR3 sequences, with approximately 5% observed a single time. The time point was: pre-sensitization, week 0. Treatment given: therapeutic diphenylcyclopropenone sensitization with weekly scalp DPC. Unfractionated whole blood was the source from which total RNA was extracted. Germline CDR1 SNHLY, CDR2 FYNNEI. The CDR3 extends over 15 amino acids. Trimming pared 3 bases from V and 7 bases from J, leaving 13 bases between. This clonotype was seen only a few times. The antigen is not known.

Sequenced here: whole blood, sampled in connection with sensitization to the hapten diphenylcyclopropenone (DPC). The receptor was isolated from a woman younger than 30 with alopecia areata. Some clones in this sample may be carry-over from other donors' samples. The chain links TRBV2 to TRBJ1-6, with a weak D call TRBD1 (6 bases). CDR3 in DNA: TGTGCCAGCAGTGAGCACAGGGCCCCAAATTCACCCCTCCACTTT. Translation gives CASSEHRAPNSPLHF.